These 31 T cell receptor beta chains share one sample of origin, sequenced in a study of CD8 T cells in ankylosing spondylitis. TCRdb recomputed calls from the 5' RACE reads with MiXCR, one row per CDR3 protein. In the table there are 350,000 or so distinct CDR3 sequences, over 12% of which are singletons. Sequencing was performed on blood, either unsorted or a sorted T cell fraction (not recorded which). Source of these receptors: a male donor with ankylosing spondylitis or in good health (not recorded which).

This clonotype appeared a few times. V is TRBV3-1 and J is TRBJ2-1, with 7 positions matching TRBD2. CDR3 length equals 12 residues. Germline V gene sequence: CDR1 LGHDT, CDR2 YNNKEL (reference sequence). Unmatched junction bases numbered 4, after V lost 1 base and J lost 13 bases. CDR3 loop: CASSQGPTSQFF. CDR3 nucleotides: TGTGCCAGCAGCCAAGGGCCGACTAGCCAGTTCTTC.

This clonotype was recorded a few times. CDR3 coding DNA: TGTGCCATCAGCCTAGGGACGGGTTTAGATGAGCAGTTCTTC. Protein: CAISLGTGLDEQFF. The chain employs TRBV10-3 and TRBJ2-1, with D tentatively TRBD1 or TRBD2 (5 bases each). Germline CDR1 and CDR2: ENHRY and SYGVKD. This CDR3 has 14 amino acids. The V end lost 6 bases, the J end lost 8 bases, and 17 bases lay between the germline ends.

About this clonotype: Its ends do not fully match the called genes, so a read error is possible. CDR3 sequence: CSVEEGTVSF. The CDR3 coding sequence is TGCAGCGTTGAAGAGGGGACGGTCTCCTTT. This rearrangement joins TRBV29-1 to TRBJ1-1; possible D gene TRBD1, 5 bases. In germline, CDR1 is SQVTM, CDR2 ANQGSEA. CDR3 size: 10 residues.

This clonotype was counted ten times or more. The chain employs TRBV29-1 and TRBJ2-3, with 7 nucleotides matching TRBD1. Trimming cost V 6 bases and J 2 bases; bases outside gene matches: 11. The length of the CDR3 is 15 residues. Germline V lookup: CDR1 SQVTM, CDR2 ANQGSEA. The CDR3 DNA is TGCAGCGTCCCCCGAGGGACAGCCTCCACAGATACGCAGTATTTT. Translated: CSVPRGTASTDTQYF.

This sequence joins TRBV29-1 and TRBJ1-6; the D gene is possibly TRBD1 (5 bases). CDR1 is SQVTM and CDR2 is ANQGSEA in the germline V gene. Trimming left V 4 bases short and J 6 bases short, with 7 bases between. CDR3 length: 12 residues. The CDR3 sequence is CSVGDGNSPLHF. Here the CDR3 DNA reads TGCAGCGTTGGGGACGGTAATTCACCCCTCCACTTT.

This clonotype was seen a handful of times. The chain uses TRBV5-6 and TRBJ1-5, with 7 bases lining up with TRBD1. CDR1 and CDR2 (germline): SGHDT, YYEEEE. This CDR3 spans 16 amino acids. V was clipped by 3 bases and J by 2 bases; unmatched bases: 8. In nucleotides, the CDR3 is TGTGCCAGCAGCTCCACGACAGGGATTCGCAATCAGCCCCAGCATTTT. Its translation: CASSSTTGIRNQPQHF. Supplemented by reference TRBV5-6 and TRBJ1-5, the full variable domain reads DAGVTQSPTHLIKTRGQQVTLRCSPKSGHDTVSWYQQALGQGPQFIFQYYEEEERQRGNFPDRFSGHQFPNYSSELNVNALLLGDSALYLCASSSTTGIRNQPQHFGDGTRLSIL.

The rearrangement uses TRBV19 and TRBJ1-2, with D tentatively TRBD1 (6 bases). Germline CDR1 and CDR2: LNHDA and SQIVND (reference sequence). V was clipped by 5 bases and J by 7 bases, with 20 bases between them. This CDR3 comprises 15 residues. CDR3 amino acids: CASSVVAGVEGGYTF. For the CDR3, the DNA is TGTGCCAGTAGTGTGGTGGCAGGGGTAGAAGGTGGCTACACCTTC.

This chain links TRBV29-1 with TRBJ1-2, with a weak D call TRBD1 (5 bases). There are 13 residues in the CDR3. CDR1 and CDR2 (germline): SQVTM, ANQGSEA. The V gene lost 6 bases and the J gene lost 3 bases, with 14 bases spanning the gap. The CDR3: CSVVSLQDYGYTF. Here the CDR3 DNA reads TGCAGCGTAGTTTCTCTACAGGACTATGGCTACACCTTC.

This clonotype was observed a handful of times. This chain links TRBV30 with TRBJ2-3; D might be TRBD1 or TRBD2, each matching 5 bases. The CDR3 contains 17 residues. Trimming left V 0 bases short and J 0 bases short, with 16 bases between. Per germline, CDR1 GTSNPN and CDR2 SVGIG (reference sequence). As DNA, the CDR3 is TGTGCCTGGAGTGTACGGGGAATGGGGCTCAGCACAGATACGCAGTATTTT. Protein sequence: CAWSVRGMGLSTDTQYF.

This sequence joins TRBV12-3 or TRBV12-4 and TRBJ2-4; D possibly corresponds to TRBD2 (6 bases). The CDR3 contains 14 residues. V lost 4 bases, J lost 8 bases, and 15 bases lay in between. CDR3 amino acids: CASSSAGGADIQYF. DNA of the CDR3: TGTGCCAGCAGTTCGGCTGGAGGGGCCGACATTCAGTACTTC.

This sequence joins TRBV11-2 and TRBJ2-1; a weak D match, TRBD1 (5 bases). The CDR3 is made up of 14 amino acids. Trimming removed 5 bases at V and 5 bases at J, with 13 bases between. In germline, CDR1 is SGHAT, CDR2 FQNNGV. The CDR3 loop is CASSLAGLNNEQFF. DNA of the CDR3: TGTGCCAGCAGCCTCGCAGGGCTGAACAATGAGCAGTTCTTC. Full variable domain (rest looked up from reference TRBV11-2 and TRBJ2-1): EAGVAQSPRYKIIEKRQSVAFWCNPISGHATLYWYQQILGQGPKLLIQFQNNGVVDDSQLPKDRFSAERLKGVDSTLKIQPAKLEDSAVYLCASSLAGLNNEQFFGPGTRLTVL.

This sequence joins TRBV29-1 and TRBJ2-5; D is unclear. V shed 1 base and J shed 2 bases, with 8 bases lying between them. Germline V CDR1 and CDR2: SQVTM, ANQGSEA. The CDR3 contains 13 residues. The CDR3 DNA follows: TGCAGCGTTGAAGGTCGTATTCAAGAGACCCAGTACTTC. It encodes CSVEGRIQETQYF.

This clonotype was found a few times. The junction does not match germline at one end; this may be a read error. The CDR3 nucleotides read TGTGCCAGCAGCTTAGTAGGAGTTTCCCCCTCCAACAATGAGCAGTTCTTC. Protein product: CASSLVGVSPSNNEQFF. This chain joins TRBV7-9 and TRBJ2-1, with D unclear. This CDR3 has 17 residues. CDR1 and CDR2 (germline): SEHNR, FQNEAQ (reference sequence).

This clonotype came up a few times. This chain connects TRBV29-1 to TRBJ2-1, with 7 bases aligning to TRBD2. Trimming cost V 4 bases and J 0 bases; bases outside gene matches: 6. From germline, CDR1 is SQVTM and CDR2 ANQGSEA. This CDR3 has 15 residues. DNA for the CDR3: TGCAGCGTTGGAGCACTAGCGAGCTCCTACAATGAGCAGTTCTTC. Amino acids: CSVGALASSYNEQFF.

This chain links TRBV3-1 with TRBJ1-1; D is uncertain. CDR1 LGHDT and CDR2 YNNKEL come from the germline V gene (reference sequence). This CDR3 has 14 residues. With 4 bases removed from V and 8 bases from J, the gap between germline ends came to 17 bases. CDR3 sequence: CASSPHIETHEAFF. CDR3 in DNA: TGTGCCAGCAGCCCCCATATCGAGACGCACGAAGCTTTCTTT.

This clonotype was recorded many times. The CDR3 DNA sequence: TGTGCCAGCAGTTCACCCAGGGTCGGCGAAAAACTGTTTTTT. Amino acids: CASSSPRVGEKLFF. V and J are TRBV6-5 and TRBJ1-4, with D perhaps TRBD1 (5 bases). The germline V gene encodes CDR1 MNHEY and CDR2 SVGAGI. The CDR3 loop spans 14 amino acids. Deletions cut 4 bases from V and 8 bases from J, with 14 bases between.

At least ten counts were recorded for this clonotype. The chain uses TRBV20-1 and TRBJ1-5, with TRBD1 identical over 7 bases. Germline CDR1 reads DFQATT; CDR2 reads SNEGSKA (reference sequence). Trimming removed 0 bases from V and 7 bases from J; junction bases left unmatched: 12. The CDR3 spans 16 residues. CDR3 bases: TGCAGTGCTAGAGATGGAAAAGGGGGCTCGGGACAGCCCCAGCATTTT. Protein sequence: CSARDGKGGSGQPQHF.

This clonotype occurred many times. This chain joins TRBV5-5 and TRBJ2-7; D is tentatively TRBD1 or TRBD2 (5 bases each). CDR1 SGHKS and CDR2 YYEKEE come from the germline V gene (reference sequence). The CDR3 length is 15 residues. With 6 bases removed from V and 6 bases from J, the gap between germline ends came to 22 bases. This CDR3 is CASTPQGTLRGEQYF. The CDR3 DNA reads TGTGCCAGCACCCCCCAAGGGACCCTGAGGGGCGAGCAGTACTTC.

This clonotype was counted between two and nine times. The V and J genes are TRBV6-5 and TRBJ2-1; D possibly corresponds to TRBD2 (6 bases). CDR1 and CDR2 (germline): MNHEY, SVGAGI. The CDR3 extends over 14 amino acids. Trimming took off 2 bases at V and 3 bases at J, with 8 bases between the two ends. The CDR3 region has the DNA TGTGCCAGCAGTTACGGGACTTACTACAATGAGCAGTTCTTC. Translating it yields CASSYGTYYNEQFF.

This chain joins TRBV5-6 and TRBJ2-5; D might be TRBD2 (7 bases). This CDR3 spans 16 amino acids. CDR1 and CDR2 from the germline V gene are SGHDT and YYEEEE. V was trimmed by 1 base and J by 4 bases, leaving 17 bases between them. The CDR3 loop is CASSLWGGPRGETQYF. The CDR3 coding sequence is TGTGCCAGCAGCTTGTGGGGGGGCCCTCGAGGAGAGACCCAGTACTTC.

CDR3 region: CASTLTLFLGQKSYEQYF. The CDR3 nucleotides read TGTGCCAGCACTCTGACGCTCTTTTTGGGACAGAAGTCCTACGAGCAGTACTTC. The V gene is TRBV5-6, the J gene TRBJ2-7; 7 positions agree with TRBD1. Germline CDR1 SGHDT, CDR2 YYEEEE. V lost 6 bases and J lost 1; bases outside the gene matches: 19. CDR3 size: 18 residues.

The chain carries TRBV20-1 and TRBJ2-5; 7 bases line up with TRBD1. CDR3 size: 15 residues. Looked up from germline, CDR1 is DFQATT and CDR2 is SNEGSKA (reference sequence). The CDR3 sequence is CCVLDRTRNQETQYF. The CDR3 DNA reads as TGCTGTGTCCTGGACAGGACGCGAAACCAAGAGACCCAGTACTTC.

The chain has TRBV9 and TRBJ1-2; 7 nucleotides agree with TRBD1. The CDR3 covers 16 residues. J gave up 0 bases and V 0 bases, and 5 bases lay outside the gene matches. The germline V gene encodes CDR1 SGDLS and CDR2 YYNGEE. CDR3 DNA sequence: TGTGCCAGCAGCGTAGAGCCGGGACAGACTAACTATGGCTACACCTTC. Translated, it gives CASSVEPGQTNYGYTF.

There are many counts of this clonotype. The chain carries TRBV5-1 and TRBJ2-7; TRBD2 might be the D (5 bases). Germline lookup yields CDR1 SGHRS and CDR2 YFSETQ. Between the trimmed V and J ends, which lost 4 bases and 2 bases, there was a span of 10 bases. This CDR3 spans 13 amino acids. CDR3 residues: CASSPGSAYEQYF. In DNA form, the CDR3 reads TGCGCCAGCAGCCCGGGGTCCGCCTACGAGCAGTACTTC.

This clonotype was seen many times. The V call is TRBV12-3 or TRBV12-4, the J call TRBJ2-5; D call uncertain. Trimming cost V 3 bases and J 5 bases, with 4 bases left between them. This CDR3 is 11 amino acids long. The CDR3 protein is CASSFKETQYF. The CDR3 DNA is TGTGCCAGCAGTTTTAAGGAGACCCAGTACTTC.

This clonotype was recorded a few times. The rearrangement joins TRBV2 to TRBJ1-2, with a weak D call TRBD1 (6 bases). The CDR3 totals 17 residues. The germline CDR1 and CDR2 sequences are SNHLY and FYNNEI. Trimming removed 6 bases at V and 2 bases at J, with 22 bases between. The CDR3 region is CASSVRTAPRLNYGYTF. DNA for the CDR3: TGTGCCAGCAGCGTACGGACAGCGCCCCGGCTAAACTATGGCTACACCTTC. The full variable domain, completed using reference TRBV2 and TRBJ1-2, is EPEVTQTPSHQVTQMGQEVILRCVPISNHLYFYWYRQILGQKVEFLVSFYNNEISEKSEIFDDQFSVERPDGSNFTLKIRSTKLEDSAMYFCASSVRTAPRLNYGYTFGSGTRLTVV.

The chain carries TRBV5-6 and TRBJ2-7; D gene unclear. V lost 0 bases and J lost 8, with 12 bases in between. The CDR3 has 13 amino acids. Germline V gene sequence: CDR1 SGHDT, CDR2 YYEEEE. This CDR3 reads CASSLASAAQQYF. Written as DNA, the CDR3 is TGTGCCAGCAGCTTGGCCTCGGCGGCCCAGCAGTACTTC.

The chain's CDR3 is CAISEWSGGATDTQYF. As DNA, the CDR3 is TGTGCCATCAGTGAGTGGAGCGGGGGGGCGACAGATACGCAGTATTTT. The gene calls are TRBV10-3 and TRBJ2-3; the match to TRBD2 covers 10 bases. V lost 1 base, J lost 3 bases, and 4 bases stayed unmatched. This CDR3 spans 16 amino acids. Germline loops: CDR1 ENHRY, CDR2 SYGVKD.

The chain combines TRBV30 with TRBJ2-7, with D unclear. V was cut by 3 bases and J by 3 bases, with 9 bases left in between. Germline V gene lookup returns CDR1 GTSNPN and CDR2 SVGIG (reference sequence). The CDR3 is 12 amino acids. CDR3 DNA sequence: TGTGCCTGGAGGCCGGATAACTACGAGCAGTACTTC. Encoded protein: CAWRPDNYEQYF.

This clonotype was seen repeatedly, ten times or more. This sequence joins TRBV6-5 and TRBJ2-7; maybe TRBD1 (6 bases). Germline assignment: CDR1 MNHEY and CDR2 SVGAGI. Trimming pared 4 bases from V and 2 bases from J, leaving 9 bases between. CDR3 length: 13 residues. This CDR3 reads CASSLGAPYEQYF. The DNA of the CDR3 is TGTGCCAGCAGTTTGGGGGCCCCCTACGAGCAGTACTTC.

The chain links TRBV6-1 to TRBJ1-2, with TRBD1 matching 9 bases. The CDR3 loop spans 12 amino acids. With 8 bases clipped from V and 4 bases from J, the junction kept 2 bases outside the gene matches. In germline, CDR1 is MNHNS, CDR2 SASEGT. CDR3 residues: CASRTGVYGYTF. CDR3 sequence (DNA): TGTGCCAGCCGGACAGGGGTCTATGGCTACACCTTC.